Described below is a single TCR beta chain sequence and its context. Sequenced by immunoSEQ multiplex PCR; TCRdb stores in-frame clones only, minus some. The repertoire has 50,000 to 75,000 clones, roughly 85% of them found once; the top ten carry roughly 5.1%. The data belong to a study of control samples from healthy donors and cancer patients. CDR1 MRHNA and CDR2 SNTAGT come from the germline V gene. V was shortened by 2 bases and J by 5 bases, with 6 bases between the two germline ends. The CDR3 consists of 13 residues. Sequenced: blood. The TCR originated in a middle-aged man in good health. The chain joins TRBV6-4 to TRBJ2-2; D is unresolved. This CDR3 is CASSDTETGELFF. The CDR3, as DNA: TGTGCCAGCAGTGACACAGAAACCGGGGAGCTGTTTTTT.